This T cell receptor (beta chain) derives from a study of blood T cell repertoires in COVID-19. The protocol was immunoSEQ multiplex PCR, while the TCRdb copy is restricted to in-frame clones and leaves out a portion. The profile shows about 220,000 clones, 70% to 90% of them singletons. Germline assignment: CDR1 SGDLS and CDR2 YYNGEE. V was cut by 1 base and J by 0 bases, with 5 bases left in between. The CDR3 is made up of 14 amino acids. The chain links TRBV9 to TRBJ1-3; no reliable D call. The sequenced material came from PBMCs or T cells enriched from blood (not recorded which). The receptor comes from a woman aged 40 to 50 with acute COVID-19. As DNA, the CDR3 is TGTGCCAGCAGCGTATACAGCTCTGGAAACACCATATATTTT. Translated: CASSVYSSGNTIYF.